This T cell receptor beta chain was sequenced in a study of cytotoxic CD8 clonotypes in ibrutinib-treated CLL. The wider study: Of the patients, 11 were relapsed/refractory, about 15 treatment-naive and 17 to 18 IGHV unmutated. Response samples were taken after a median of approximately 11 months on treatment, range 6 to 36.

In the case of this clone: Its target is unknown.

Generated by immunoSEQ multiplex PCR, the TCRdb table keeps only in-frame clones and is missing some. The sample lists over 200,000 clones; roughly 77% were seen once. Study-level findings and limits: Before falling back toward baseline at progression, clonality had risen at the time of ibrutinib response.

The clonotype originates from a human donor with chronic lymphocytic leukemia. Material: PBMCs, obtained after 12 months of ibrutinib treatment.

DNA for the CDR3: TGTGCCAGCAGTCCAAAAGAGGGGCTGGGGTACGAGCAGTACTTC. Residues: CASSPKEGLGYEQYF. The V call is TRBV27, the J call TRBJ2-7; D tentatively fits TRBD1 or TRBD2 (5 bases each). Germline lookup yields CDR1 MNHEY and CDR2 SMNVEV (reference sequence). CDR3 length: 15 amino acids. The ends were cut back, 5 bases at V and 4 bases at J, with 18 bases in the middle.